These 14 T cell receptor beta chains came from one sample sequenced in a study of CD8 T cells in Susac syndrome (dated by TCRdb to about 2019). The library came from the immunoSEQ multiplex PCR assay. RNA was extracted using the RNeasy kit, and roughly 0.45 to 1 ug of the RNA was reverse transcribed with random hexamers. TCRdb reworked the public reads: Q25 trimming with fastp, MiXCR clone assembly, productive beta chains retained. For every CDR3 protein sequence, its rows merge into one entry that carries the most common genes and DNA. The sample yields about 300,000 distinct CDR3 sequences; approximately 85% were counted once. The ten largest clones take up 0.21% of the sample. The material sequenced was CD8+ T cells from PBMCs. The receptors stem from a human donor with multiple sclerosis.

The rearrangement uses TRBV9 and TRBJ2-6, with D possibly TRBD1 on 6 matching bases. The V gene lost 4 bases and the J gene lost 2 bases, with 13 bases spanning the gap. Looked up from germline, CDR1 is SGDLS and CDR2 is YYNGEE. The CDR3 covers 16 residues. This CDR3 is CASSTSQGAGANVLTF. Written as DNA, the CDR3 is TGTGCCAGCAGCACATCACAGGGAGCTGGGGCCAACGTCCTGACTTTC.

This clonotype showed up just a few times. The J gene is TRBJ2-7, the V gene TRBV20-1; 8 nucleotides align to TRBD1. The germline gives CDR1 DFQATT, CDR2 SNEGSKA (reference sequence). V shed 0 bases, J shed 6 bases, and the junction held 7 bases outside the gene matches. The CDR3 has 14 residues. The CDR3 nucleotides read TGCAGTGCTAGAGATCTTGGACAGGGCTCCGAGCAGTACTTC. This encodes CSARDLGQGSEQYF.

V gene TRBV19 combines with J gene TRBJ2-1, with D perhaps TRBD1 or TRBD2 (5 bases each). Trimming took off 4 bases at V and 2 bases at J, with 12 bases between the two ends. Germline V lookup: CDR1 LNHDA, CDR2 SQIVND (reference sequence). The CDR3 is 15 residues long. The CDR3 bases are TGTGCCAGTAGTAAACCACTAGGGGCCTACAATGAGCAGTTCTTC. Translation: CASSKPLGAYNEQFF.

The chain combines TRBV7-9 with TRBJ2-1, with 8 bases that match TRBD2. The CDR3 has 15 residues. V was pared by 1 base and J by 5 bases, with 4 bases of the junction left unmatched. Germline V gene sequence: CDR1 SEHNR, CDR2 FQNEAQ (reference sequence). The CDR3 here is CASSLVLAENNEQFF. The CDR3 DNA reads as TGTGCCAGCAGCTTAGTACTAGCGGAAAACAATGAGCAGTTCTTC.

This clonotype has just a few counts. The CDR3 DNA follows: TGTGCCACCTCCCGGACAGGGTTTTACGAGCAGTACTTC. Its protein is CATSRTGFYEQYF. The chain joins TRBV24-1 to TRBJ2-7; 8 bases align to TRBD1. CDR1 and CDR2 (germline): KGHDR, SFDVKD. Germline trimming cut 9 bases from V and 4 bases from J; bases unmatched to any gene: 7. This CDR3 region has 13 residues.

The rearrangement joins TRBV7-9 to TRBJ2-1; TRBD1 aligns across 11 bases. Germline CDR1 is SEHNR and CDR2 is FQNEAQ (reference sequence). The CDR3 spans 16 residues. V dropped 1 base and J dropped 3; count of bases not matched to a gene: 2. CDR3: CASSLGTGGIYNEQFF. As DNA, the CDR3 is TGTGCCAGCAGCTTAGGGACAGGGGGCATCTACAATGAGCAGTTCTTC.

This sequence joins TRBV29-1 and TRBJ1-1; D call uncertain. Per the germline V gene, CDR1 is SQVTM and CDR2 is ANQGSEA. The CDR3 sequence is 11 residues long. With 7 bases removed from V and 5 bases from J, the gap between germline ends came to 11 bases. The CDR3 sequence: CSGRTRTEAFF. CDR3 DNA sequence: TGCAGCGGCCGGACGAGGACTGAAGCTTTCTTT.

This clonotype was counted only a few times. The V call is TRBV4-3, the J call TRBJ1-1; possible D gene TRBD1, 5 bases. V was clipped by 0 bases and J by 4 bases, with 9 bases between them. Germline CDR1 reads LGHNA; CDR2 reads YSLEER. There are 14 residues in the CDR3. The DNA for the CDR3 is TGCGCCAGCAGCCAAGAGGGGGTGGGCACTGAAGCTTTCTTT. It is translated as CASSQEGVGTEAFF.

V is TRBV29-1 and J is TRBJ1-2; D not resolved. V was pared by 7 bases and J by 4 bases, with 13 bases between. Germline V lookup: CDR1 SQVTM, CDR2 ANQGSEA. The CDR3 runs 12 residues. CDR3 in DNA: TGCAGCGCCTGGAGTGCAGTCTATGGCTACACCTTC. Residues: CSAWSAVYGYTF.

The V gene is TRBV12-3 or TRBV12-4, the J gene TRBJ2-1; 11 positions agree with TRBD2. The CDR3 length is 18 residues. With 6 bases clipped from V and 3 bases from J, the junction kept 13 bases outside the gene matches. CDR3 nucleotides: TGTGCCAGCAGCCCCATCCCGGGACTAGCGGACCTCTACAATGAGCAGTTCTTC. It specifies CASSPIPGLADLYNEQFF.

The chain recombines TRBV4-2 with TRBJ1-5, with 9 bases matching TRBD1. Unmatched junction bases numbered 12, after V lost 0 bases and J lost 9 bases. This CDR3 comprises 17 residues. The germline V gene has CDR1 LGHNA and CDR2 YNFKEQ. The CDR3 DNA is TGTGCCAGCAGCCAAGATCCAGGACAGGGGCCCTCATTGCCCCAGCATTTT. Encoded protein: CASSQDPGQGPSLPQHF.

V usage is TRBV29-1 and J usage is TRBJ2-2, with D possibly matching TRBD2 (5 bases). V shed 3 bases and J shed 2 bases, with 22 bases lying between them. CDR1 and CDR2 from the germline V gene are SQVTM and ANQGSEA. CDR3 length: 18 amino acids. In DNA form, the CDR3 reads TGCAGCGTTGAGAGCGGAATGCTACGGGGAAGCAACACCGGGGAGCTGTTTTTT. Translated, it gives CSVESGMLRGSNTGELFF.

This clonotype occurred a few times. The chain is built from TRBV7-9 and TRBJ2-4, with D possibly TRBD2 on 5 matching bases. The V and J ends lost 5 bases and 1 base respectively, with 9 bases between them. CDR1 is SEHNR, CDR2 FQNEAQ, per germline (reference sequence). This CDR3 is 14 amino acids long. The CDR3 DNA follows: TGTGCCAGCAGCCCACCGGGGGCCAAAAACATTCAGTACTTC. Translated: CASSPPGAKNIQYF.

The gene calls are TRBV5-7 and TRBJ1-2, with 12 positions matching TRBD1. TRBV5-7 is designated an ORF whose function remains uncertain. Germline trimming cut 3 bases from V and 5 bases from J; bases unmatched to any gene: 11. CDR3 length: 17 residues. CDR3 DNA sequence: TGTGCCAGCAGCTACGTCCGGGACAGGGGGCGCCGTTATGGCTACACCTTC. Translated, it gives CASSYVRDRGRRYGYTF.